This is a list of T cell receptor beta chains from one sample in a study of Ad26.COV2.S vaccination and SARS-CoV-2 variants. This table comes from immunoSEQ multiplex PCR, and its TCRdb copy is limited to in-frame clones, with some not included. The repertoire holds 97,000 or so clones, with around 81% as singletons. Sequences were derived from peripheral blood, sampled after recovery from COVID-19. Receptor source: a human donor who had recovered from COVID-19. Both conserved end residues are part of each CDR3. Fields, in order: clone size, V gene, D gene, J gene, CDR3 protein, CDR3 DNA. D genes are given only for firm matches. Some rows have no size entry. The others give once, few or many, or a class for an expanded clone.

.,TRBV7-2,.,TRBJ1-2,CASSLAYGYTF,TGTGCCAGCAGCTTAGCCTATGGCTACACCTTC
.,TRBV6-2/TRBV6-3,.,TRBJ1-1,CASSYGGGFTEAFF,TGTGCCAGCAGTTACGGGGGAGGTTTCACTGAAGCTTTCTTT
.,TRBV6-5,.,TRBJ1-6,CASRSSGTDNSPLHF,TGTGCCAGCCGTTCGAGCGGGACGGATAATTCACCCCTCCACTTT
.,TRBV5-1,TRBD2,TRBJ2-5,CASSLSLAEQETQYF,TGCGCCAGCAGCTTGAGTCTAGCGGAACAAGAGACCCAGTACTTC
.,TRBV28,TRBD1,TRBJ1-1,CASSSPLSDRAGRAFF,TGTGCCAGCAGTTCACCATTGTCGGACAGGGCCGGTAGGGCTTTCTTT
.,TRBV6-6,.,TRBJ2-3,CASSPSSSTGPFRDTQYF,TGTGCCAGCAGTCCCTCTTCCTCGACAGGACCTTTTAGAGATACGCAGTATTTT
.,TRBV7-2,.,TRBJ1-6,CASSRSGTDNSPLHF,TGTGCCAGCAGCCGCTCAGGGACCGATAATTCACCCCTCCACTTT
.,TRBV12-3/TRBV12-4,TRBD1,TRBJ1-2,CASSQDRDYGYTF,TGTGCCAGCAGCCAAGACAGGGACTATGGCTACACCTTC
.,TRBV30,.,TRBJ2-2,CAYTDSAGELFF,TGTGCCTACACGGACTCCGCCGGGGAGCTGTTTTTT
.,TRBV6-4,TRBD1,TRBJ2-1,CASRSTGPGDGEQFF,TGTGCCAGCAGATCGACAGGGCCTGGGGACGGTGAGCAGTTCTTC
once,TRBV19,.,TRBJ2-4,CASSIDRGPGNLAKNIQYF,TGTGCCAGTAGTATAGATCGAGGACCCGGTAACCTAGCCAAAAACATTCAGTACTTC
.,TRBV10-2,.,TRBJ2-6,CASSDSGNVLTF,TGCGCCAGCAGTGATAGTGGCAACGTCCTGACTTTC
.,TRBV11-2,.,TRBJ2-1,CASSLVENNEQFF,TGTGCCAGCAGCTTAGTCGAGAACAATGAGCAGTTCTTC
few,TRBV7-3,.,TRBJ2-1,CASSFGLQTYNEQFF,TGTGCCAGCAGCTTTGGTCTTCAAACCTACAATGAGCAGTTCTTC
.,TRBV5-5,TRBD1,TRBJ2-7,CASSHRGLGQYF,TGTGCCAGCAGCCACAGGGGGTTGGGGCAGTACTTC
.,TRBV7-9,.,TRBJ2-2,CASSLLPGRTGELFF,TGTGCCAGCAGCTTACTCCCAGGTCGCACCGGGGAGCTGTTTTTT
.,TRBV10-3,.,TRBJ2-1,CAIKRGLYNEQFF,TGTGCCATCAAGAGAGGACTATACAATGAGCAGTTCTTC
.,TRBV5-1,TRBD2,TRBJ2-3,CATSPGGVADTQYF,TGCGCCACCTCCCCCGGGGGGGTCGCAGATACGCAGTATTTT
.,TRBV3-1/TRBV3-2,.,TRBJ2-5,CASSQPVGAGETQYF,TGTGCCAGCAGCCAGCCTGTCGGGGCCGGAGAGACCCAGTACTTC
.,TRBV6-1,.,TRBJ1-6,CASSESSGLLLHF,TGTGCCAGCAGTGAATCATCAGGGCTCCTCCTCCACTTT
once,TRBV19,TRBD1,TRBJ2-3,CASSNERDRGGDTQYF,TGTGCCAGTAGTAATGAGAGGGACAGGGGTGGGGATACGCAGTATTTT
.,TRBV7-9,.,TRBJ2-7,CASGLGDGQSFYYEQYF,TGTGCCAGCGGTCTTGGAGATGGCCAGTCCTTTTACTACGAGCAGTACTTC
.,TRBV24-1,TRBD1,TRBJ2-7,CATSDKRQGRYEQYF,TGTGCCACCAGTGATAAGAGACAGGGTCGTTACGAGCAGTACTTC
few,TRBV19,.,TRBJ2-7,CASSTTGTSPAEQYF,TGTGCCAGTAGTACCACAGGGACTTCCCCGGCCGAGCAGTACTTC
.,TRBV2,.,TRBJ1-5,CASRIEGGSNQPQHF,TGTGCCAGCCGTATCGAGGGGGGCAGCAATCAGCCCCAGCATTTT
.,TRBV29-1,.,TRBJ2-7,CSVEDSTTYEQYF,TGCAGCGTTGAGGACAGCACCACCTACGAGCAGTACTTC
few,TRBV4-1,.,TRBJ2-1,CASSQFVPNEQFF,TGCGCCAGCAGCCAATTTGTACCCAATGAGCAGTTCTTC
.,TRBV7-9,.,TRBJ1-2,CASSPSGDSGSYTF,TGTGCCAGCAGCCCGAGTGGGGATTCTGGAAGCTACACCTTC
.,TRBV7-2,.,TRBJ2-1,CASSSQRAAGFYNEQFF,TGTGCCAGCAGCTCCCAAAGGGCGGCAGGGTTCTACAATGAGCAGTTCTTC
.,TRBV7-9,TRBD1,TRBJ2-2,CASSSGTANTGELFF,TGTGCCAGCAGCTCCGGGACAGCGAACACCGGGGAGCTGTTTTTT
.,TRBV11-3,.,TRBJ1-1,CASGDKNTEAFF,TGTGCCAGCGGGGATAAGAACACTGAAGCTTTCTTT
.,TRBV7-9,TRBD1,TRBJ1-1,CASIFGTGGPEAFF,TGTGCCAGCATCTTCGGGACAGGGGGGCCTGAAGCTTTCTTT
.,TRBV19,.,TRBJ2-3,CASSRFSSTDTQYF,TGTGCCAGTAGTAGGTTCTCTAGCACAGATACGCAGTATTTT
few,TRBV5-1,.,TRBJ2-3,CASSTRGALTDTQYF,TGCGCCAGCAGCACACGGGGGGCGCTCACAGATACGCAGTATTTT
.,TRBV27,.,TRBJ1-5,CASSLTGKGYQPQHF,TGTGCCAGCAGTTTAACCGGGAAAGGCTATCAGCCCCAGCATTTT
once,TRBV10-3,.,TRBJ2-7,CATNGMGGTYEQYF,TGTGCCACAAACGGGATGGGCGGAACCTACGAGCAGTACTTC
once,TRBV12-3/TRBV12-4,.,TRBJ1-5,CASSSLGQPQHF,TGTGCCAGCAGTTCCCTGGGTCAGCCCCAGCATTTT
.,TRBV5-5,TRBD1,TRBJ2-1,CASSHPPDRRWIAKQFF,TGTGCCAGCAGTCATCCCCCGGACAGGCGATGGATAGCCAAGCAGTTCTTC
.,TRBV9,TRBD2,TRBJ2-3,CASSPLAGEATDTQYF,TGTGCCAGCAGCCCCTTGGCGGGGGAGGCCACAGATACGCAGTATTTT
.,TRBV7-9,.,TRBJ2-1,CASSTGTQGRYNEQFF,TGTGCCAGCAGTACCGGGACTCAGGGGCGCTACAATGAGCAGTTCTTC
.,TRBV3-1/TRBV3-2,TRBD1,TRBJ1-1,CASSPTGGEAFF,TGTGCCAGCAGCCCAACAGGGGGCGAAGCTTTCTTT
.,TRBV7-6,.,TRBJ1-2,CASSSSTGDSGYTF,TGTGCCAGCAGCTCCTCGACAGGAGACTCTGGCTACACCTTC
.,TRBV28,.,TRBJ2-7,CASSPTGTLYEQYF,TGTGCCAGCAGTCCAACAGGGACCCTCTACGAGCAGTACTTC
.,TRBV2,.,TRBJ2-1,CATSGLAGEQFF,TGTGCCACCTCGGGACTTGCGGGTGAGCAGTTCTTC